What follows are 9 T cell receptor beta chains derived from one specimen sequenced in a study of T cell responses to AZD1222 COVID-19 vaccine. Sequenced by immunoSEQ multiplex PCR; TCRdb stores in-frame clones only, minus some. The table lists about 29,000 clones, over 90% of them singletons. The sample in question was peripheral blood, obtained on day 0 of AZD1222 vaccination. The receptors come from an adult in good health.

This clone has more than one count but fewer than ten. The gene calls are TRBV7-7 and TRBJ2-1; 7 bases are shared with TRBD2. CDR3 size: 15 residues. Germline CDR1 SSHAT, CDR2 FNYEAQ (reference sequence). V was pared by 1 base and J by 3 bases, with 3 bases of the junction left unmatched. The CDR3 sequence: CASSLGLADYNEQFF. The CDR3 DNA follows: TGTGCCAGCAGCTTAGGGCTAGCGGACTACAATGAGCAGTTCTTC.

This clone was recorded only once. Additional DNA sequences in this sample encode the identical CDR3. This chain uses TRBV2 with TRBJ2-7; D may be TRBD2 (6 bases). The CDR3 is made up of 13 amino acids. CDR1 is SNHLY and CDR2 is FYNNEI in the germline V gene. V gave up 1 base and J gave up 2 bases, with 6 bases separating them. CDR3 coding DNA: TGTGCCAGCAGTGAAGGCGGGACCTACGAGCAGTACTTC. Its translation is CASSEGGTYEQYF. Based on the CDR3 plus reference TRBV2 and TRBJ2-7, the full variable domain is EPEVTQTPSHQVTQMGQEVILRCVPISNHLYFYWYRQILGQKVEFLVSFYNNEISEKSEIFDDQFSVERPDGSNFTLKIRSTKLEDSAMYFCASSEGGTYEQYFGPGTRLTVT.

This clone appeared once. The chain is built from TRBV6-4 and TRBJ1-3; D gene ambiguous. Germline CDR1 and CDR2: MRHNA and SNTAGT. The CDR3 extends over 16 amino acids. V dropped 0 bases and J dropped 3 bases, with 12 bases sitting between them. Here the CDR3 DNA reads TGTGCCAGCAGTGACTCGAAACCGGACGATGGAAACACCATATATTTT. Protein product: CASSDSKPDDGNTIYF.

The chain uses TRBV5-5 and TRBJ1-4; maybe TRBD1 (5 bases). The ends were cut back, 0 bases at V and 8 bases at J, with 8 bases in the middle. Germline CDR1 reads SGHKS; CDR2 reads YYEKEE (reference sequence). CDR3 length: 13 residues. Here the CDR3 reads CASSLVGGEKLFF. The CDR3 DNA reads as TGTGCCAGCAGCTTGGTCGGGGGAGAAAAACTGTTTTTT.

This chain uses TRBV25-1 with TRBJ2-6; perhaps TRBD1 as D (6 bases). V shed 3 bases and J shed 0 bases, with 12 bases lying between them. CDR3 size: 17 residues. Germline CDR1 reads MGHDK; CDR2 reads SYGVNS. The CDR3 sequence: CASSDPQGRSGANVLTF. CDR3 coding DNA: TGTGCCAGCAGTGACCCACAGGGTCGCTCTGGGGCCAACGTCCTGACTTTC.

This chain's CDR3 is CASSHRSGTAYEQYF. CDR3 coding DNA: TGCGCCAGCAGCCACCGGTCCGGGACAGCCTACGAGCAGTACTTC. The chain uses TRBV4-3 and TRBJ2-7, with 7 bases identical to TRBD1. Germline V lookup: CDR1 LGHNA, CDR2 YSLEER. J gave up 2 bases and V 3 bases, and 7 bases lay outside the gene matches. This CDR3 spans 15 amino acids.

The V gene is TRBV5-5, the J gene TRBJ1-4; TRBD1 aligns across 9 bases. Germline-derived CDR1 and CDR2 are SGHKS and YYEKEE (reference sequence). This CDR3 contains 15 residues. Unmatched junction bases numbered 5, after V lost 4 bases and J lost 4 bases. Written as DNA, the CDR3 is TGTGCCAGCAGCATCGGACAGGGGCGTAATGAAAAACTGTTTTTT. Its protein is CASSIGQGRNEKLFF.

The V and J genes are TRBV10-2 and TRBJ1-1, with 7 bases lining up with TRBD1. The germline V gene has CDR1 WSHSY and CDR2 SAAADI. V gave up 8 bases and J gave up 11 bases; unmatched junction bases: 8. The CDR3 runs 11 residues. This CDR3 reads CASADRDGAFF. As DNA, the CDR3 is TGCGCCAGCGCCGACAGGGACGGCGCTTTCTTT.

This clone was counted a single time. The chain links TRBV7-8 to TRBJ1-2, with D perhaps matching TRBD1 (5 bases). The germline CDR1 and CDR2 sequences are SGHVS and FQNEAQ. The CDR3 loop spans 13 amino acids. V lost 1 base and J lost 5, with 8 bases in between. Written as DNA, the CDR3 is TGTGCCAGCAGCTTAGGGGGGAAGTATGGCTACACCTTC. Its protein is CASSLGGKYGYTF.